Reported below is one TCR beta chain. The antigen is undetermined. The data originate from a study of T-cell memory formation after mild COVID-19. At the level of the study: The TCR clusters were mostly specific to one donor.

TCRdb recomputed calls from the 5' RACE reads with MiXCR, one row per CDR3 protein. This sample yields approximately 270,000 distinct CDR3 sequences, of which roughly 17% are seen a single time; around 23% belongs to the top ten. Germline CDR1 is SEHNR and CDR2 is FQNEAQ (reference sequence). Deletions cut 4 bases from V and 8 bases from J, with 14 bases between. CDR3 size: 13 residues. Overall study results and limits: Largely, contracting CD4+ clones fell within CM and EM, and contracting CD8+ clones within EMRA.

This chain joins TRBV7-9 and TRBJ1-2; unclear D gene. The sequencing sample was made of PBMCs or a T cell subset sorted from them (not recorded which). This TCR was recovered from a man aged 18 to 35 who had mild COVID-19 (a few samples of this study predate the infection). Cell type and time point are not known. The DNA for the CDR3 is TGTGCCAGCAGCTCTCTCACCAGTGGCGGCTACACCTTC. Protein sequence: CASSSLTSGGYTF.